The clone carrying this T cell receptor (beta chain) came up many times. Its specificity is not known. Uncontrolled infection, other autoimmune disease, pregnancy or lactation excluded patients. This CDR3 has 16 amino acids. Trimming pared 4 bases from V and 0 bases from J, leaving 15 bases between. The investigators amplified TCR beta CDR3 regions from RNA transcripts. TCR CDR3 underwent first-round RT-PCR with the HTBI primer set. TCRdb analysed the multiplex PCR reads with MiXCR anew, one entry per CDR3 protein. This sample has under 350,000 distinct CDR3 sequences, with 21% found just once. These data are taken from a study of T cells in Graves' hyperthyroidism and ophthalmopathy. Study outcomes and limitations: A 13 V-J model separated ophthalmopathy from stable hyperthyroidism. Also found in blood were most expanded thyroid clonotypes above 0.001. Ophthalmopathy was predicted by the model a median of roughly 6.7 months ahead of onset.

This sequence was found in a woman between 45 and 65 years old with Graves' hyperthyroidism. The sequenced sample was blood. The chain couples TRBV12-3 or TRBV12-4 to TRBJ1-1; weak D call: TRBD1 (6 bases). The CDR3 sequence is CASSSYQGWMNTEAFF. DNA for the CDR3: TGTGCCAGCAGTTCCTATCAGGGGTGGATGAACACTGAAGCTTTCTTT.